These 27 T cell receptor beta chains originate from one sample sequenced in a study of blood T cell repertoires in COVID-19. Generated by immunoSEQ multiplex PCR, the TCRdb table keeps only in-frame clones and is missing some. The sample comprises 150,000 to 200,000 clones, roughly 80% of which are singletons, and roughly 18% rests with the top ten. The source material was peripheral blood. The receptors stem from a woman of 80 years or more with acute or convalescent COVID-19.

The rearrangement joins TRBV15 to TRBJ2-7; TRBD1 agrees at 11 bases. In germline, CDR1 is LNHNV, CDR2 YYDKDF (reference sequence). Trimming cost V 3 bases and J 7 bases; bases outside gene matches: 5. The CDR3 totals 14 residues. Written as DNA, the CDR3 is TGTGCCACCAGCAGGGACAGGGGGCTGGGGGAGCAGTACTTC. Translation gives CATSRDRGLGEQYF. The complete variable domain, with remaining parts taken from reference TRBV15 and TRBJ2-7, reads DAMVIQNPRYQVTQFGKPVTLSCSQTLNHNVMYWYQQKSSQAPKLLFHYYDKDFNNEADTPDNFQSRRPNTSFCFLDIRSPGLGDTAMYLCATSRDRGLGEQYFGPGTRLTVT.

The rearrangement uses TRBV6-5 and TRBJ1-5; D gene ambiguous. The CDR3 spans 13 residues. Germline values: CDR1 MNHEY, CDR2 SVGAGI. Trimming cost V 6 bases and J 4 bases, with 10 bases left between them. Here the CDR3 DNA reads TGTGCCAGCAGCCAAGAGGAAAATCAGCCCCAGCATTTT. Amino acids: CASSQEENQPQHF.

The chain is built from TRBV19 and TRBJ1-5; 8 bases are shared with TRBD1. J gave up 0 bases and V 5 bases, and 3 bases lay outside the gene matches. Germline CDR1 LNHDA, CDR2 SQIVND (reference sequence). This CDR3 is 15 amino acids long. This CDR3 reads CASSDRGYSNQPQHF. CDR3 bases: TGTGCCAGTAGTGACAGGGGTTATAGCAATCAGCCCCAGCATTTT.

The rearrangement links TRBV11-2 to TRBJ2-1; the match to TRBD2 covers 7 bases. Per germline, CDR1 SGHAT and CDR2 FQNNGV. With V trimmed by 2 bases and J by 7 bases, 11 bases remained unmatched. This CDR3 is built from 16 residues. The CDR3 reads CASSLMVGLGSNEQFF. The CDR3 nucleotides are TGTGCCAGCAGCTTAATGGTCGGACTAGGTAGTAATGAGCAGTTCTTC.

This clone appeared a single time. This rearrangement joins TRBV5-4 to TRBJ1-2; 8 positions agree with TRBD1. The CDR3 sequence is 16 residues long. V lost 0 bases to trimming and J lost 4 bases; unmatched junction nucleotides: 8. Per the germline V gene, CDR1 is SGHNT and CDR2 is YYREEE (reference sequence). In DNA, the CDR3 is TGTGCCAGCAGCTTGGGTTCAGGGGGCACAACCTATGGCTACACCTTC. This codes for CASSLGSGGTTYGYTF.

This chain joins TRBV6-5 and TRBJ1-1; no definite D call. CDR3 length: 15 amino acids. Germline V lookup: CDR1 MNHEY, CDR2 SVGAGI. Trimming cost V 2 bases and J 1 base, with 11 bases left between them. CDR3: CASSYVRSRNTEAFF. The CDR3 region has the DNA TGTGCCAGCAGTTACGTGAGATCAAGGAACACTGAAGCTTTCTTT.

This clone has just a few counts. The rearrangement uses TRBV9 and TRBJ2-5, with no clear D. V was shortened by 1 base and J by 5 bases, with 9 bases between the two germline ends. Germline V gene data show CDR1 as SGDLS and CDR2 as YYNGEE. CDR3 length: 13 residues. The CDR3 DNA reads TGTGCCAGCAGCGTAAACTCCTTTGAGACCCAGTACTTC. Its protein is CASSVNSFETQYF.

The chain has TRBV5-1 and TRBJ1-1, with a tentative D call TRBD1 (5 bases). CDR3 length: 15 residues. Per the germline V gene, CDR1 is SGHRS and CDR2 is YFSETQ. Trimming removed 4 bases at V and 0 bases at J, with 13 bases between. CDR3 residues: CASSPLGEMNTEAFF. The CDR3 DNA follows: TGCGCCAGCAGCCCCCTAGGGGAAATGAACACTGAAGCTTTCTTT. Drawing the rest from reference TRBV5-1 and TRBJ1-1, the complete variable domain is KAGVTQTPRYLIKTRGQQVTLSCSPISGHRSVSWYQQTPGQGLQFLFEYFSETQRNKGNFPGRFSGRQFSNSRSEMNVSTLELGDSALYLCASSPLGEMNTEAFFGQGTRLTVV.

This clone has a handful of counts. The DNA of the CDR3 is TGTGCCAGCAGCAAGGACTTAATCCACGAGCAGTACTTC. Translation gives CASSKDLIHEQYF. The chain is built from TRBV5-4 and TRBJ2-7; maybe TRBD2 (5 bases). Between the trimmed V and J ends, which lost 4 bases and 5 bases, there was a span of 13 bases. The CDR3 loop spans 13 amino acids. Germline V gene data show CDR1 as SGHNT and CDR2 as YYREEE (reference sequence).

The rearrangement joins TRBV27 to TRBJ2-2, with 8 bases fitting TRBD2. Losses at the gene ends were 5 bases for V and 4 bases for J; bases not matched to a gene: 6. This CDR3 region has 15 residues. From germline, CDR1 is MNHEY and CDR2 SMNVEV (reference sequence). Written as DNA, the CDR3 is TGTGCCAGCAGTCGAGCGGGAGAAGGCACCGGGGAGCTGTTTTTT. Amino acids: CASSRAGEGTGELFF.

Only one count was recorded for this clone. The rearrangement links TRBV7-2 to TRBJ2-7, with no clear D. Trimming left V 1 base short and J 3 bases short, with 13 bases between. The germline V gene has CDR1 SGHTA and CDR2 FQGNSA. This CDR3 is 15 amino acids long. The CDR3 reads CASSLVAGYDYEQYF. The CDR3 nucleotides read TGTGCCAGCAGCTTAGTTGCCGGGTACGACTACGAGCAGTACTTC.

V is TRBV5-1 and J is TRBJ1-4; D may be TRBD1 (5 bases). Looked up from germline, CDR1 is SGHRS and CDR2 is YFSETQ. V was cut by 2 bases and J by 7 bases, with 18 bases left in between. This CDR3 comprises 16 residues. Written as DNA, the CDR3 is TGCGCCAGCAGCTTACCTGTGGGGGGAGCGGGTGAAAAACTGTTTTTT. Its translation is CASSLPVGGAGEKLFF.

The chain employs TRBV27 and TRBJ2-5; 7 bases map to TRBD1. CDR1 and CDR2 from the germline V gene are MNHEY and SMNVEV (reference sequence). J was trimmed by 5 bases and V by 6 bases; bases with no gene match: 12. The CDR3 contains 15 residues. CDR3 in DNA: TGTGCCAGCAGGAGGGACAGAAATATGGTGGAGACCCAGTACTTC. It translates to CASRRDRNMVETQYF.

The J gene is TRBJ1-1, the V gene TRBV10-3; D is uncertain. This CDR3 has 13 residues. CDR1 is ENHRY, CDR2 SYGVKD, per germline. Trimming took 6 bases from V and 0 from J, leaving 8 bases between them. The CDR3 sequence is CAIRDSVNTEAFF. The CDR3 DNA sequence: TGTGCCATCAGGGACTCAGTGAACACTGAAGCTTTCTTT.

This rearrangement joins TRBV5-4 to TRBJ2-7; the D gene is possibly TRBD2 (6 bases). The CDR3 is 15 amino acids. Trimming cost V 4 bases and J 0 bases, with 14 bases left between them. Germline V gives CDR1 SGHNT, CDR2 YYREEE (reference sequence). The CDR3 DNA reads TGTGCCAGCAGCAACGGGGGTCAAAGCTCCTACGAGCAGTACTTC. It encodes CASSNGGQSSYEQYF.

This rearrangement joins TRBV5-1 to TRBJ1-2; TRBD1 aligns across 7 bases. Germline CDR1 is SGHRS and CDR2 is YFSETQ. Trimming removed 0 bases from V and 8 bases from J; junction bases left unmatched: 4. This CDR3 comprises 13 residues. The CDR3 is CASSLGQGLGYTF. Written as DNA, the CDR3 is TGCGCCAGCAGCTTGGGACAGGGTCTCGGCTACACCTTC.

This chain links TRBV6-5 with TRBJ2-7; a weak D match, TRBD2 (6 bases). V was pared by 7 bases and J by 2 bases, with 9 bases between. This CDR3 comprises 12 residues. Germline V CDR1 and CDR2: MNHEY, SVGAGI. CDR3 bases: TGTGCCAGCACTGGGGGGACCTACGAGCAGTACTTC. It translates to CASTGGTYEQYF.

The genes are TRBV19 and TRBJ1-1, with D possibly matching TRBD1 (5 bases). CDR1 is LNHDA, CDR2 SQIVND, per germline (reference sequence). V lost 4 bases, J lost 6 bases, and 12 bases lay in between. The CDR3 extends over 13 amino acids. Here the CDR3 DNA reads TGTGCCAGTAGTACCCAGGGAACGGCTGAAGCTTTCTTT. It specifies CASSTQGTAEAFF.

The rearrangement joins TRBV6-6 to TRBJ2-5; 8 nucleotides match TRBD2. Germline CDR1 MNHNY, CDR2 SVGAGI (reference sequence). The trim removed 8 bases at V and 5 bases at J, leaving 13 bases unmatched. The CDR3 loop spans 15 amino acids. In DNA, the CDR3 is TGTGCCAGCCTATTACCGGGACTAGGAGTGGAGACCCAGTACTTC. Its protein is CASLLPGLGVETQYF.

The gene calls are TRBV6-5 and TRBJ1-1; D perhaps matches TRBD1 (5 bases). The CDR3 sequence is 14 residues long. V was cut by 6 bases and J by 2 bases, with 13 bases left in between. Germline CDR1 reads MNHEY; CDR2 reads SVGAGI. The CDR3 nucleotides read TGTGCCAGCAGCCAACCGGGGGGAAACACTGAAGCTTTCTTT. It specifies CASSQPGGNTEAFF.

V gene TRBV25-1 combines with J gene TRBJ1-4; no definite D call. Germline V gene data show CDR1 as MGHDK and CDR2 as SYGVNS. The CDR3 extends over 15 amino acids. V was cut by 1 base and J by 4 bases, with 10 bases left in between. CDR3 protein: CASSESTIYNEKLFF. The CDR3 nucleotides read TGTGCCAGCAGTGAATCTACCATTTATAATGAAAAACTGTTTTTT.

This clone was seen once. The chain combines TRBV30 with TRBJ1-1, with D unresolved. CDR1 is GTSNPN, CDR2 SVGIG, per germline (reference sequence). This CDR3 has 13 residues. The germline V and J ends were trimmed by 4 bases and 4 bases, with 13 bases remaining between them. CDR3 amino acids: CAWMTGIGTEAFF. CDR3 DNA sequence: TGTGCCTGGATGACGGGGATCGGCACTGAAGCTTTCTTT.

The chain has TRBV27 and TRBJ2-7, with D uncertain. Germline CDR1 and CDR2: MNHEY and SMNVEV (reference sequence). The CDR3 totals 13 residues. Trimming removed 3 bases from V and 1 base from J, with 7 bases in between. In DNA, the CDR3 is TGTGCCAGCAGTTTGACGGGTTCCTACGAGCAGTACTTC. Its protein product is CASSLTGSYEQYF.

This chain joins TRBV19 and TRBJ1-3; weak D call: TRBD1 (6 bases). This CDR3 region has 14 residues. V shed 7 bases and J shed 4 bases, with 14 bases lying between them. Germline CDR1 is LNHDA and CDR2 is SQIVND (reference sequence). CDR3 sequence (DNA): TGTGCCAGTACACAGGGAGCGACGGGAAACACCATATATTTT. Its translation is CASTQGATGNTIYF.

CDR3 in amino acids: CASSAGTANTEAFF. DNA of the CDR3: TGTGCCAGCAGTGCCGGGACAGCGAACACTGAAGCTTTCTTT. The chain combines TRBV6-4 with TRBJ1-1; 7 nucleotides align to TRBD1. Germline V lookup: CDR1 MRHNA, CDR2 SNTAGT. CDR3 length equals 14 residues. After removal of 4 bases from V and 1 base from J, the junction contained 3 bases not matched to a gene.

Regarding this clone: Other DNA sequences from this sample encode an identical CDR3 as well. The rearrangement joins TRBV28 to TRBJ2-7; unclear D gene. Trimming cost V 5 bases and J 4 bases, with 6 bases left between them. Germline assignment: CDR1 MDHEN and CDR2 SYDVKM. The CDR3 totals 11 residues. The CDR3 DNA sequence: TGTGCCAGCAGTCTCAGATACGAGCAGTACTTC. Protein: CASSLRYEQYF.

This chain joins TRBV3-1 (or the pseudogene TRBV3-2) and TRBJ2-2; TRBD2 aligns across 7 bases. This CDR3 contains 16 residues. Trimming cost V 4 bases and J 0 bases; bases outside gene matches: 5. CDR1 and CDR2 (germline): LGHDT, YNNKEL (reference sequence). Here the CDR3 DNA reads TGTGCCAGCAGCCTGATGGGGGGGTCGAACACCGGGGAGCTGTTTTTT. Translated, it gives CASSLMGGSNTGELFF.